This TCR beta chain stems from a study of OX40 agonist ivuxolimab in advanced cancers. For the wider study: Ivuxolimab was an agonistic, fully human IgG2 monoclonal antibody directed against OX40 (CD134), a costimulatory receptor. The point of sequencing TCRbeta in the periphery was to test whether ivuxolimab changed TCR sequence diversity and drove clonal T-cell expansion. Intravenous ivuxolimab was administered to patients every 2 weeks at six dose levels: 0.01, 0.1, 0.3, 1.5, 3 and 10 mg/kg. Patients were allowed to have had prior anti-PD-1, anti-PD-L1 or anti-CTLA-4 therapy, and approximately 40% of the dose-escalation patients had previously received checkpoint inhibitors. Partial responses occurred in three dose-escalation patients, of whom one had hepatocellular carcinoma and two had cutaneous melanoma. The monotherapy dose-escalation portion (N ≈ 52 patients) of the phase I ivuxolimab trial is reported in the paper. In the dose-escalation cohort, over 65% of patients were male, and the mean age was roughly 60 years, with a range of roughly 20 to 80. Among the 50 to 55 dose-escalation patients, some 20 had hepatocellular carcinoma, about 15 melanoma, 9 renal cell carcinoma and 9 head and neck cancer.

About this clone itself: No cognate antigen has been identified for it. Base qualities are not recorded, but no much larger clone differs from it by a single base.

V is trimmed back by 0 bases and J by 6 bases, and the junction contains 9 bases that no gene match accounts for. The CDR3 spans 19 residues, from the cysteine through the phenylalanine. The CDR3 DNA has 57 bases and is translated from base 1. The germline V gene specifies SGHDN as CDR1 and FVKESK as CDR2. Patients with autoimmune disease history or receiving systemic immunosuppression were excluded from the trial. Peripheral blood for TCR sequencing was collected from all dose cohorts at baseline, on cycle 4 day 1, and on cycle 7 day 1. Samples came from an open-label, multicenter, first-in-human phase I dose-escalation trial of ivuxolimab. The trial enrolled adults with locally advanced or metastatic head and neck squamous cell, hepatocellular, melanoma or renal cell carcinoma. Before TCR sequencing, CD4+ T cells and CD8+ T cells from peripheral blood were sorted into separate populations. General study outcomes and caveats: Low levels of normalized T-cell clonal expansion were also seen in some patients who did not respond. In the 0.1-3.0 mg/kg groups, partial responders were among the patients with the lowest normalized peripheral clonal expansion, particularly in CD8+ T cells. At doses from 0.1 to 3.0 mg/kg, clonal expansion was seen in both CD4+ and CD8+ blood T cells between baseline and week 6. The antigen specificity of the clonally expanded peripheral T cells was not determined. After ivuxolimab, expanded clones were on average more numerous among CD8+ T cells than among CD4+ T cells.

Genomic DNA was extracted from sorted cells for sequencing of the TCRbeta CDR3 region. The immunoSEQ Assay was used for sequencing of TCRbeta CDR3 regions. TCRdb retrieved this table from immuneACCESS and kept in-frame rearrangements only. Not all clones are present; in checked studies, unresolved V genes account for under half, and no reason is known for the remainder. Present in this sample are some 69,000 clones, about nine tenths of which were seen just once. The ten largest clones add up to 0.25% to 0.35% of the sample. This receptor was taken from an adult with an advanced solid tumor such as melanoma, head and neck, liver or kidney cancer. This chain is built from TRBV14 and TRBJ2-2; 14 central nucleotides agree with TRBD2. The source material was CD4+ or CD8+ T cells sorted from blood, sampled in a trial of the OX40 agonist ivuxolimab. The CDR3 protein: CASSQDRGLAGVRAGELFF. The bases are TGTGCCAGCAGCCAAGATCGGGGACTAGCGGGAGTAAGGGCCGGGGAGCTGTTTTTT.